A selection of T cell receptor beta chains follows, all from one sample in a study of human T cells and chemical hapten exposure. TCRdb used MiXCR to reprocess the 5' RACE reads, holding one entry per CDR3 protein. The sample consists of tens of thousands of distinct CDR3 sequences, 7% to 8% of them appearing once. The source of these receptors is a male donor in good health. Each CDR3 is given without its conserved first and last residue. Not all rows give a size; the values are once, few, many and, for expanded clones, a class.

V,size,CDR3
TRBV7-2,-,ASSLERLDGRANTGELF
TRBV9,-,ASSVETVNTEAF
TRBV5-1,many,ASSYPGGEAF
TRBV27,few,ASRRTGGCQHEQY
TRBV29-1,many,SGIQGADGNIQY
TRBV20-1,-,SARDRDRGMQPQH
TRBV11-3,-,ASSLAGQGADTQY
TRBV28,-,ASSSPGGGANNEQF
TRBV20-1,few,SASTTGLAIAGTDTQY
TRBV6-4,few,ASSDSTSGANEQF
TRBV7-2,-,ASSLWQEETQY
TRBV20-1,few,SARGSRRSNQPQH
TRBV14,once,ASSQEWVAGYT
TRBV11-3,many,ASSLDPPGRLSDTQY
TRBV29-1,many,SVLRGDNEQF
TRBV25-1,-,ASSDALDPGGYT
TRBV20-1,many,SARVIAGVYNEQF
TRBV2,-,ASSERGAITEAF
TRBV5-5,many,ASSPEASDTQY
TRBV11-2,few,ASSFAGADYGYT
TRBV4-2,-,ASSQDEPQGSEKLF
TRBV4-3,many,ASSQDRVGAGETQY
TRBV4-1,-,ASSQGDYPLGQF
TRBV10-3,few,AIRRQGDTEAF
TRBV6-5,many,ASSTDVLETQY
TRBV6-2/TRBV6-3,many,ASSYGELQTGELF
TRBV6-5,few,ASSIGIGGDQPQH
TRBV14,few,ASSRHRGGAGANVLT
TRBV3-1,-,ASSQDTRREDTQY
TRBV29-1,few,SGQTGANTGELF
TRBV27,-,ACSPDRRTYEQY
TRBV7-8,few,ASSLAPGQLSETQY
TRBV5-1,few,ASSLRTSGRASTDTQY
TRBV18,-,ASSLDHSYEQY
TRBV7-6,few,ASSSRLADSYNEQF
TRBV12-3/TRBV12-4,many,ASSPTGYEQY
TRBV21-1,-,ASSKEAGNQPQH
TRBV5-1,many,ASSPLTGGTDTQY
TRBV4-3,many,ASSQGPGRSGTEAF
TRBV11-2,many,ASSLGAGERETQY
TRBV7-2,many,ASSLVRQSTDTQY
TRBV7-2,few,ASSPGDGYYEQY
TRBV10-3,many,AISETRSAASTDTQY
TRBV2,-,ASSGSISNQPQH
TRBV7-2,-,ASSLARNSGNTIY
TRBV9,many,ASSTTGSGELF
TRBV29-1,-,SVGQINQPQH
TRBV12-3/TRBV12-4,-,ASRPGTGGNPLGLAANEKLF
TRBV29-1,few,SVVAGARDEQF
TRBV7-9,few,ASSTRGYEQY
TRBV20-1,-,SARIPGGLVYGYT
TRBV3-1,many,ASSQEGGGSYGYT
TRBV5-1,many,ASSPTSGANTGELF
TRBV25-1,-,ASSEVGGIGGELF